This entry describes one T cell receptor (beta chain). The antigen is not known. MiXCR was run by TCRdb on the PCR reads, yielding one entry per CDR3 protein. The top ten clones hold around 5.9% of a sample with some 29,000 distinct CDR3 sequences, 50% to 65% of them seen once. The germline CDR1 and CDR2 sequences are SEHNR and FQNEAQ (reference sequence). V gave up 2 bases and J gave up 5 bases, with 6 bases separating them. The CDR3 length is 12 residues. The sample comes from a study of vaccination and CD4 T cells after COVID-19. Study-level information: In the convalescent cohort, there were six males and four females, two of them Hispanic. Post-vaccine sampling followed dose two by a median roughly 70 days (range 14 to 241).

General study points: Vaccine-specific clones numbering 304 of 307 showed spike mono-reactivity in convalescent patients.

Specified time point: late sampling 161 to 241 days after vaccination in three convalescent patients. Sequences were derived from CD4+ T cells from blood, sampled about 7 months after SARS-CoV-2 vaccination. The rearrangement links TRBV7-9 to TRBJ1-1; D is unresolved. The receptor was derived from a human donor who had recovered from COVID-19. The CDR3 DNA sequence: TGTGCCAGCAGCTTATCGGTAACTGAAGCTTTCTTT. Amino acid sequence: CASSLSVTEAFF.